This T cell receptor beta chain was identified in a study of T cells in Graves' hyperthyroidism and ophthalmopathy. Researchers amplified the TCR beta CDR3 regions from RNA transcripts. First-round RT-PCR targeting the TCR CDR3 was performed with the HTBI primer set. Each CDR3 protein gets one entry after TCRdb re-called the multiplex PCR reads with MiXCR. The table records 500,000 to 750,000 distinct CDR3 sequences, 14% of them present only once. The germline V gene has CDR1 SNHLY and CDR2 FYNNEI. The CDR3 extends over 18 amino acids. Germline trimming cut 4 bases from V and 0 bases from J; bases unmatched to any gene: 9. Subjects with ophthalmopathy showed a Clinical Activity Score no lower than 3, a NOSPECS grade no lower than 4, and a duration shorter than 3 months. Patients were excluded because of uncontrolled infection, other autoimmune disease, pregnancy or lactation. This clonotype was counted at least ten times.

The source of this sequence is a woman younger than 30 with Graves' ophthalmopathy. The rearrangement links TRBV2 to TRBJ2-1, with TRBD2 matching over 10 bases. The sample consisted of blood. CDR3 coding DNA: TGTGCCAGCAGTGGCCTTGGACTAGCGGTGAGCTCCTACAATGAGCAGTTCTTC. Translation gives CASSGLGLAVSSYNEQFF.